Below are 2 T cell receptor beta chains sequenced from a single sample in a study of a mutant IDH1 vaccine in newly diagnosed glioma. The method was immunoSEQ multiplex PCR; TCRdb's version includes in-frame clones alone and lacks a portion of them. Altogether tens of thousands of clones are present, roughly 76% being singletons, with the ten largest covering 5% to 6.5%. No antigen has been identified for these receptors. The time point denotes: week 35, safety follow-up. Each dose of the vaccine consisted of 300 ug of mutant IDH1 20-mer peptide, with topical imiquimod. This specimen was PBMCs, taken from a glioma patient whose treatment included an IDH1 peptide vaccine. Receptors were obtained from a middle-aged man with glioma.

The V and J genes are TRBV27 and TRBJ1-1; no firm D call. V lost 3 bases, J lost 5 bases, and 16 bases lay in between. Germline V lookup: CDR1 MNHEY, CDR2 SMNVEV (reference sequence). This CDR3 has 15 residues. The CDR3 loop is CASSFRLGGWTEAFF. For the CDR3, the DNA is TGTGCCAGCAGTTTCCGGTTGGGTGGGTGGACTGAAGCTTTCTTT.

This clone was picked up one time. CDR3 nucleotide sequence: TGTGCCAGCAGCGTAGGAGGGCTAGCGGGGGGTCCGTACCAAGAGACCCAGTACTTC. Protein product: CASSVGGLAGGPYQETQYF. The chain uses TRBV9 and TRBJ2-5; 11 positions agree with TRBD2. V lost 0 bases and J lost 0; bases outside the gene matches: 10. The CDR3 is 19 residues long. The germline V gene encodes CDR1 SGDLS and CDR2 YYNGEE. Drawing the rest from reference TRBV9 and TRBJ2-5, the complete variable domain is DSGVTQTPKHLITATGQRVTLRCSPRSGDLSVYWYQQSLDQGLQFLIQYYNGEERAKGNILERFSAQQFPDLHSELNLSSLELGDSALYFCASSVGGLAGGPYQETQYFGPGTRLLVL.